A single sample is the source of the 28 T cell receptor gamma chains below, sequenced in a study of intestinal T cells in coeliac disease. Each case's genomic DNA was extracted from ten approximately 5.1-µm formalin-fixed paraffin-embedded scrolls. LymphoTrack primers amplified TRG sequences from about 0.2 ug of biopsy DNA. TCRdb reanalysed the multiplex PCR reads via CATT. The table lists about 490 gamma-chain clones, about half of them singletons. Sequences were obtained from a duodenal biopsy. The source is a human donor who served as a control with a normal duodenal biopsy, not a healthy volunteer.

There are a few counts of this clone. Translating this DNA gives a protein that differs at residue 7 from the TCRdb one, which belongs to a much larger clone; a read error is likely, and the protein shown is this translation. V is TRGV11 and J is TRGJP2. TRGV11 is an ORF, with its function uncertain. V lost 2 bases, J lost 4 bases, and 7 bases stayed unmatched. The CDR3 is made up of 16 amino acids. The CDR3 region has the DNA TGTGCCTGCTGGATTAGGCGCCGGATTAGTGATTGGATCAAGACGTTT. It specifies CACWIRRRISDWIKTF.

This clone was seen a handful of times. TCRdb records a much larger clone's protein for this DNA, with a difference at residue 12 that likely arises from a read error; the protein given is the translation of the DNA. V gene TRGV11 combines with J gene TRGJP2. TRGV11 qualifies as an ORF whose function is uncertain. The CDR3 has 16 residues. The CDR3 nucleotides read TGTGCCTGCTGGATTAGGTGCCGGATTAGTGATCGGATCAAGACGTTT. Protein product: CACWIRCRISDRIKTF.

The genes are TRGV10 and TRGJ1 or TRGJ2. TRGV10 is an ORF for which the function is uncertain. This CDR3 spans 15 amino acids. Trimming at V came to 8 bases and at J to 6 bases, leaving 17 bases not matched to a gene. CDR3 nucleotide sequence: TGTGCTGCGTGGCCTACCCTTTGGGCTACTTATAAGAAACTCTTT. Protein product: CAAWPTLWATYKKLF.

This rearrangement joins TRGV10 to TRGJ1 or TRGJ2. TRGV10 qualifies as an ORF whose function is uncertain. CDR3 length: 20 amino acids. The V and J ends lost 8 bases and 3 bases, in that order; junction bases with no gene match: 29. CDR3 sequence reads: CAAWDYKASQLIRCYYKKLF. Written as DNA, the CDR3 is TGTGCTGCGTGGGATTATAAGGCTTCTCAGTTGATTCGATGTTATTATAAGAAACTCTTT.

In its sample, this clone was seen a few times. TCRdb pairs this DNA with a much larger clone's protein that differs at residue 10, likely a read error; the protein shown was translated from the DNA. The chain joins TRGV3 to TRGJP2. The germline CDR1 and CDR2 sequences are VTNTFY and YDVSTARD (reference sequence). The CDR3 has 14 residues. The CDR3 coding sequence is TGTGCCACCTGGGACACGCATGTTGATCGGATCAAGACGTTT. Its translation is CATWDTHVDRIKTF.

Remarks on this clone: Mismatch with germline at one junction end may stem from a read error. The CDR3 DNA follows: TGTGCCACCTGGGACGGGCCATTAGTAGTCGATTGGATCAAGACATTT. This codes for CATWDGPLVVDWIKTF. The chain recombines TRGV2 with TRGJP2. The CDR3 is made up of 16 amino acids. Germline-derived CDR1 and CDR2 are EGSNGY and YDSYNSKV.

This chain links TRGV10 with TRGJ1 or TRGJ2. TRGV10 is annotated as an ORF whose role is uncertain. V was clipped by 8 bases and J by 5 bases; unmatched bases: 16. This CDR3 comprises 15 residues. CDR3 in amino acids: CAAWPTFRWHYKKLF. DNA of the CDR3: TGTGCTGCGTGGCCCACCTTCCGGTGGCATTATAAGAAACTCTTT.

Sample share makes this clone hyperexpanded. This chain links TRGV8 with TRGJ1 or TRGJ2. This CDR3 is built from 13 residues. Germline V gene lookup returns CDR1 VENAVY and CDR2 YDSYNSRV. V gave up 3 bases and J gave up 2 bases; unmatched junction bases: 4. CDR3: CATWDPHYYKKLF. For the CDR3, the DNA is TGTGCCACCTGGGATCCCCATTATTATAAGAAACTCTTT.

The chain uses TRGV8 and TRGJP1. This CDR3 is built from 12 residues. Germline loops: CDR1 VENAVY, CDR2 YDSYNSRV. Trimming removed 5 bases from V and 6 bases from J; junction bases left unmatched: 3. CDR3 sequence: CATWVSGWFKIF. The CDR3 bases are TGTGCCACCTGGGTATCTGGTTGGTTCAAGATATTT.

The chain is built from TRGV10 and TRGJ1 or TRGJ2. TRGV10 is identified as an open reading frame with a role that is uncertain. V lost 11 bases and J lost 10; bases outside the gene matches: 9. The CDR3 length is 10 residues. CDR3 nucleotide sequence: TGTGCTGCGGTGGGATACAAGAAACTCTTT. This gives the protein CAAVGYKKLF.

On this clone itself: A read error is possible here, since a much larger clone lies one base away. The same CDR3 is also encoded by other DNA sequences in this sample. The V call is TRGV9, the J call TRGJ1 or TRGJ2. The V and J ends lost 0 bases and 0 bases, in that order; junction bases with no gene match: 20. The germline V gene encodes CDR1 GITISATS and CDR2 ISYDGTV (reference sequence). The CDR3 length is 20 residues. CDR3 nucleotide sequence: TGTGCCTTGTGGGAGGTGCAATCAGAGACAATCCCACTGAATTATTATAAGAAACTCTTT. This encodes CALWEVQSETIPLNYYKKLF.

Concerning this clone itself: The protein in TCRdb stems from a much larger clone and differs at residue 8 from this DNA's translation, likely a read error; here the protein is translated from the DNA. The chain links TRGV10 to TRGJ1 or TRGJ2. TRGV10 is sorted into the ORF group, with uncertain function. The CDR3 is 12 residues long. V shed 8 bases and J 9 bases; nucleotides not matched to a gene: 11. CDR3 sequence (DNA): TGTGCTGCGTGGGATTGGTGGTGTAAGAAACTCTTT. It is translated as CAAWDWWCKKLF.

The sample holds a few counts of this clone. This likely came from a read error, as a far larger clone is one base away. The same CDR3 is also encoded by other DNA sequences in this sample. Here the CDR3 reads CAAWDYTGDYKKLF. CDR3 nucleotides: TGTGCTGCGTGGGATTATACAGGGGATTATAAGAAACTCTTC. The chain joins TRGV10 to TRGJ1 or TRGJ2. TRGV10 is given ORF status, its function remaining uncertain. CDR3 length equals 14 residues.

The V and J genes are TRGV2 and TRGJ1 or TRGJ2. The CDR3 runs 11 residues. Germline loops: CDR1 EGSNGY, CDR2 YDSYNSKV. The CDR3 bases are TGTGCACTGGGACGGGCGTATAAGAAACTCTTT. Translation gives CALGRAYKKLF.

With respect to this clone: Relative to the germline gene, one junction end is altered; a read error may explain this. The V gene is TRGV9, the J gene TRGJ1 or TRGJ2. This CDR3 is built from 12 residues. CDR1 and CDR2 from the germline V gene are GITISATS and ISYDGTV (reference sequence). The CDR3 DNA sequence: TGTGCCTTGCGGGAGGTCTCCGATAAGAAACTCTTT. It codes for CALREVSDKKLF.

The rearrangement links TRGV10 to TRGJ1 or TRGJ2. TRGV10 is identified as an open reading frame with a role that is uncertain. Trimming removed 8 bases from V and 3 bases from J; junction bases left unmatched: 14. The CDR3 contains 15 residues. CDR3 loop: CAAWMYQRPYYKKLF. In DNA, the CDR3 is TGTGCTGCGTGGATGTATCAACGCCCTTATTATAAGAAACTCTTT.

In its sample, this clone was seen a few times. J is TRGJ1 or TRGJ2 and V is TRGV2. Trimming removed 1 base from V and 3 bases from J; junction bases left unmatched: 3. This CDR3 has 13 amino acids. CDR1 is EGSNGY and CDR2 is YDSYNSKV in the germline V gene. The DNA of the CDR3 is TGTGCCACCTGGGACGGACTTTATTATAAGAAACTCTTT. Protein product: CATWDGLYYKKLF.

The rearrangement joins TRGV10 to TRGJ1 or TRGJ2. TRGV10 is sorted into the ORF group, with uncertain function. The CDR3 length is 10 residues. CDR3 bases: TGTGCCTGCGTGGGATCAAGAAACCTCTTT. Its protein is CACVGSRNLF.

This clone was seen a single time. The chain has TRGV3 and TRGJ1 or TRGJ2. Germline V gene lookup returns CDR1 VTNTFY and CDR2 YDVSTARD (reference sequence). CDR3 size: 13 residues. With V trimmed by 5 bases and J by 5 bases, 9 bases remained unmatched. For the CDR3, the DNA is TGTGCCACCTGGGCCGGGGAGGATTATAAGAAACTCTTT. This encodes CATWAGEDYKKLF.

There are a few counts of this clone. Since a far larger clone is one base different, this is likely a read error. The sample holds other DNA sequences that translate to the same CDR3. The chain carries TRGV8 and TRGJP2. This CDR3 is built from 12 residues. Germline-derived CDR1 and CDR2 are VENAVY and YDSYNSRV. CDR3 protein: CATWSSDWIKTF. As DNA, the CDR3 is TGCGCCACCTGGTCGAGTGATTGGATCAAGACGTTT.

Comments on this clone: The protein TCRdb gives is from a much larger clone and does not agree with this DNA's translation at residue 4, likely a read error; the protein shown here comes from the DNA. The rearrangement joins TRGV2 to TRGJP1. The CDR3 has 15 amino acids. Germline V gene lookup returns CDR1 EGSNGY and CDR2 YDSYNSKV. DNA for the CDR3: TGTGCCACCCGGGACGGTTATACCACTGGTTGGTTCAAGATATTT. Protein product: CATRDGYTTGWFKIF.

This clone was observed a few times. The protein given by TCRdb reflects a much larger clone and differs at residue 3 from this DNA's translation, likely from a read error; the protein shown is the DNA's translation. The V gene is TRGV2, the J gene TRGJ1 or TRGJ2. Per germline, CDR1 EGSNGY and CDR2 YDSYNSKV. CDR3 length: 14 residues. The DNA of the CDR3 is TGTGCCGCCTGGGACGGGGGGAGATATTATAAGAAACTCTTT. As protein: CAAWDGGRYYKKLF.

This clone was observed a single time. This chain links TRGV3 with TRGJ1 or TRGJ2. CDR3 length equals 16 residues. Germline V gives CDR1 VTNTFY, CDR2 YDVSTARD (reference sequence). V lost 0 bases and J lost 3; bases outside the gene matches: 11. For the CDR3, the DNA is TGTGCCACCTGGGACAGGCCTGCTAAGAGTTATTATAAGAAACTCTTT. As protein: CATWDRPAKSYYKKLF.

This chain links TRGV3 with TRGJ1 or TRGJ2. The germline CDR1 and CDR2 sequences are VTNTFY and YDVSTARD (reference sequence). V lost 0 bases, J lost 13 bases, and 12 bases stayed unmatched. The CDR3 has 13 amino acids. The CDR3 sequence: CATWDRAAIRKLF. As DNA, the CDR3 is TGTGCCACCTGGGACAGGGCGGCTATAAGAAAACTCTTT.

The V gene is TRGV2, the J gene TRGJ1 or TRGJ2. The V segment lost 0 bases and the J segment 5 bases; nucleotides outside the gene matches: 16. The CDR3 spans 17 residues. Germline V lookup: CDR1 EGSNGY, CDR2 YDSYNSKV. CDR3 DNA sequence: TGTGCCACCTGGGACGGGCAAAGGACGGGCGATCATTATAAGAAACTCTTT. This gives the protein CATWDGQRTGDHYKKLF.

Comments on this clone: The protein TCRdb lists belongs to a much larger clone and differs from this DNA's translation at residue 4, which points to a read error; the protein shown is made from the DNA. The chain is built from TRGV8 and TRGJP2. Unmatched junction bases numbered 6, after V lost 9 bases and J lost 5 bases. Germline V CDR1 and CDR2: VENAVY, YDSYNSRV. The length of the CDR3 is 12 residues. This CDR3 is CATRSSDWIKTF. The CDR3 DNA sequence: TGTGCCACCCGGTCGAGTGATTGGATCAAGACGTTT.

This clone was seen a handful of times. V usage is TRGV5 and J usage is TRGJP2. Unmatched junction bases numbered 10, after V lost 8 bases and J lost 7 bases. This CDR3 is 13 amino acids long. CDR1 is VINAFY, CDR2 YDVSNSKD, per germline. CDR3 in DNA: TGTGCCACCTCAATAGTAGTTGATTGGATCAAGACGTTT. Protein product: CATSIVVDWIKTF.

V usage is TRGV9 and J usage is TRGJ1 or TRGJ2. Trimming cost V 5 bases and J 7 bases; bases outside gene matches: 11. CDR3 length equals 13 residues. The germline gives CDR1 GITISATS, CDR2 ISYDGTV (reference sequence). The CDR3 DNA is TGTGCCTTGTGGGGAGGTATCAACTATAAGAAACTCTTT. Its translation: CALWGGINYKKLF.